This T cell receptor (beta chain) was obtained from a study of blood T cell repertoires in COVID-19. Assay used: immunoSEQ multiplex PCR; TCRdb lists only in-frame clones, some missing. Among some 68,000 clones listed, 80% to 90% were seen once. V lost 4 bases, J lost 4 bases, and 9 bases lay in between. Germline V CDR1 and CDR2: SGHKS, YYEKEE (reference sequence). The CDR3 is 12 residues long. The rearrangement uses TRBV5-5 and TRBJ2-7; TRBD2 might be the D (5 bases). The sequenced sample was peripheral blood. The clonotype comes from a man in his fifties with acute or convalescent COVID-19. CDR3 bases: TGTGCCAGCAGCCCCCCGGGGTACGAGCAGTACGTC. Translated: CASSPPGYEQYV.